This T cell receptor (beta chain) came from a study of blood T cell repertoires in COVID-19. Study-wide context: Researchers got acute and convalescent COVID-19 samples from the United States, Italy and Spain. PBMCs, B-cell-depleted T cells, or T cells provided the cDNA or gDNA that made up the material.

Authors' methods: Using reference gene primer amplification, nucleated cell counts were estimated. Repertoires were generated with immunoSEQ multiplex PCR, while TCRdb's copy carries only in-frame clones and drops some. V and J calls and clone size come straight from that table; D and trimming were deduced from the DNA. The sample consists of 220,000 or so clones, under 90% of them appearing once. CDR1 and CDR2 from the germline V gene are KGHSH and LQKENI. CDR3 size: 17 residues. V was clipped by 3 bases and J by 12 bases, with 24 bases between them. The source of this sequence is a woman aged 80 or over with acute or convalescent COVID-19. Input material: peripheral blood. The chain employs TRBV18 and TRBJ1-6, with TRBD1 as a possible D gene (6 bases). CDR3 in DNA: TGTGCCAGCTCACCCTGGGCGCCGGGGGCCCGGGGGGGACCCCTCCACTTT. Translating it yields CASSPWAPGARGGPLHF.